This T cell receptor (beta chain) was captured by sequencing in a study of blood T cell repertoires in COVID-19. Overall study: COVID-19 samples, acute and convalescent, were from the United States, Italy and Spain. PBMCs, B-cell-depleted T cells, or T cells were the source of the cDNA or gDNA that made up the material.

This CDR3 spans 13 amino acids. The V end lost 5 bases, the J end lost 11 bases, and 17 bases lay between the germline ends. Per germline, CDR1 SGHNT and CDR2 YENEEA. As handled by the study authors: Amplification of reference gene primers provided the estimated nucleated cell counts. Using immunoSEQ multiplex PCR, the repertoire was profiled, and TCRdb retains in-frame clones only, with some absent. The V and J calls and clone size come from that table; D and trimming were worked out from the DNA. The table includes about 19,000 clones, 70% to 85% detected once. This chain joins TRBV11-3 and TRBJ2-3; D is possibly TRBD1 (5 bases). This TCR came from a human donor in a cohort sampled during active COVID-19. Material: peripheral blood. CDR3 DNA sequence: TGTGCCAGCAGCCCAAGGGGCGCATCGGAGCAGTATTTT. Amino acid sequence: CASSPRGASEQYF.